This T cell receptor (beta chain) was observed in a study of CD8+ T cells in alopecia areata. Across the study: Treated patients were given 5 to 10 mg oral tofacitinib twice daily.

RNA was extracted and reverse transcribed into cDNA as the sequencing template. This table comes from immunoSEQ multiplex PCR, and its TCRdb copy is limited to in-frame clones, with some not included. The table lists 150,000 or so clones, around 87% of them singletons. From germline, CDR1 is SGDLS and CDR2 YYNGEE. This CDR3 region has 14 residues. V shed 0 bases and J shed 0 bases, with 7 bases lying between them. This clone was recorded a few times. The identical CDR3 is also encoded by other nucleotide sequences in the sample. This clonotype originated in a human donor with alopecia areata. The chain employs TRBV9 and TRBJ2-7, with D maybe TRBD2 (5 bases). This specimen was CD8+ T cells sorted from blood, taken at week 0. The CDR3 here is CASSVGGSSYEQYF. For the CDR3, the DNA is TGTGCCAGCAGCGTAGGAGGGAGCTCCTACGAGCAGTACTTC.